This TCR beta chain was recovered during a study of shared clonotypes between healthy human individuals. About the study: Those who served as donors were a couple of women and a few men between the ages of 18 and 49. CD4 naive and memory got three plates each, CD8 naive two, CD8 memory one.

Study outcomes and limitations: Generation of non-shared clonotypes was less probable than generation of clonotypes shared by all four donors. In a handful of donors, about 5% of naive CD4 clonotypes appeared in common.

The table came from immunoSEQ multiplex PCR; TCRdb's copy has only in-frame clones and leaves some out. The sample records more than 200,000 clones, under 80% being singletons. Germline assignment: CDR1 SGHDT and CDR2 YYEEEE. V lost 4 bases to trimming and J lost 4 bases, with 11 bases between them. The CDR3 covers 13 residues. In regard to this clone: Its antigen is unidentified.

This TCR derives from a man younger than 40 in good health. The chain joins TRBV5-6 to TRBJ1-1; D ambiguous. The specimen was memory CD4+ T cells sorted from blood. Described subset: CD45RA-negative fraction. The DNA for the CDR3 is TGTGCCAGCAGCCGGCCGGCAAGCACTGAAGCTTTCTTT. Its protein product is CASSRPASTEAFF.